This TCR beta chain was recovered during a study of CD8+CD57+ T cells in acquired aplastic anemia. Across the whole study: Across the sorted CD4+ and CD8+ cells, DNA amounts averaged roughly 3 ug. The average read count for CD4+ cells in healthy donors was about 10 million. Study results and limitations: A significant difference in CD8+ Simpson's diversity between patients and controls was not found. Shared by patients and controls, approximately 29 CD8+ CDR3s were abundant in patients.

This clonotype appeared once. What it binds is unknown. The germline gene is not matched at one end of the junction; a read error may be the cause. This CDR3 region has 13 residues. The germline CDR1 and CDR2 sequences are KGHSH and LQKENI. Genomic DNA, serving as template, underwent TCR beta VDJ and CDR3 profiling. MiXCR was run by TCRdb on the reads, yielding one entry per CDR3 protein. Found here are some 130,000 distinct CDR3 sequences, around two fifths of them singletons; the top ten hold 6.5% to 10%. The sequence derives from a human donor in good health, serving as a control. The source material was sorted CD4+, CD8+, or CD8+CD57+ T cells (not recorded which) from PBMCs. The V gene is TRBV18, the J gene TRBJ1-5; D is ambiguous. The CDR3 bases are TGTGCCGGCTCCTCCGATAGCAATCAGCCCCAGCATTTT. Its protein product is CAGSSDSNQPQHF.